These 23 T cell receptor beta chains share one sample of origin, sequenced in a study of OX40 agonist ivuxolimab in advanced cancers. Sequenced by immunoSEQ multiplex PCR; TCRdb stores in-frame clones only, minus some. The table includes fewer than 75,000 clones, approximately 86% detected once. This specimen consisted of CD4+ or CD8+ T cells sorted from blood, obtained in a trial of the OX40 agonist ivuxolimab. The receptors stem from an adult with an advanced solid tumor such as melanoma, head and neck, liver or kidney cancer.

The chain has TRBV15 and TRBJ2-5; 7 bases line up with TRBD2. Losses at the gene ends were 1 base for V and 5 bases for J; bases not matched to a gene: 10. Germline CDR1 and CDR2: LNHNV and YYDKDF (reference sequence). This CDR3 has 16 residues. Here the CDR3 reads CATSRAGGSGVETQYF. The CDR3 coding sequence is TGTGCCACCAGCAGAGCCGGCGGGAGTGGCGTGGAGACCCAGTACTTC.

The chain recombines TRBV5-1 with TRBJ2-3; no firm D call. The CDR3 contains 15 residues. CDR1 and CDR2 (germline): SGHRS, YFSETQ. V was trimmed by 0 bases and J by 0 bases, leaving 8 bases between them. CDR3: CASSLDGTSTDTQYF. For the CDR3, the DNA is TGCGCCAGCAGCTTGGACGGAACTAGCACAGATACGCAGTATTTT.

By share, this clone counts as medium-sized (0.01 to 0.1%). This chain joins TRBV18 and TRBJ2-7; D may correspond to TRBD1 or TRBD2 (6 bases each). The CDR3 consists of 15 residues. The germline V and J ends were trimmed by 0 bases and 3 bases, with 12 bases remaining between them. The V gene's germline CDR1 is KGHSH and CDR2 LQKENI. The CDR3 reads CASSPPGGDYYEQYF. Written as DNA, the CDR3 is TGTGCCAGCTCACCACCGGGGGGCGATTACTACGAGCAGTACTTC. The full variable domain, its missing parts supplied by reference TRBV18 and TRBJ2-7, is NAGVMQNPRHLVRRRGQEARLRCSPMKGHSHVYWYRQLPEEGLKFMVYLQKENIIDESGMPKERFSAEFPKEGPSILRIQQVVRGDSAAYFCASSPPGGDYYEQYFGPGTRLTVT.

This chain joins TRBV11-3 and TRBJ2-3, with 7 bases fitting TRBD2. Unmatched junction bases numbered 3, after V lost 0 bases and J lost 3 bases. CDR1 SGHNT and CDR2 YENEEA come from the germline V gene. The CDR3 covers 15 residues. The CDR3: CASSLEGGKTDTQYF. CDR3 sequence (DNA): TGTGCCAGCAGCTTAGAGGGGGGGAAAACAGATACGCAGTATTTT.

The CDR3 is CASKYALGGGNTIYF. The CDR3 coding sequence is TGTGCCAGCAAATATGCGCTGGGAGGCGGAAACACCATATATTTT. The chain recombines TRBV7-8 with TRBJ1-3; no definite D call. The CDR3 loop spans 15 amino acids. V lost 7 bases and J 4 bases, leaving 17 bases between the germline ends. The germline V gene has CDR1 SGHVS and CDR2 FQNEAQ.

The gene calls are TRBV2 and TRBJ2-1; weak D call: TRBD2 (5 bases). The germline V and J ends were trimmed by 7 bases and 4 bases, with 17 bases remaining between them. Germline V gene lookup returns CDR1 SNHLY and CDR2 FYNNEI. The CDR3 sequence is 15 residues long. The CDR3 bases are TGTGCCAGCACTGCCGGACTTGGGATATACAATGAGCAGTTCTTC. Encoded protein: CASTAGLGIYNEQFF.

This clone was seen a handful of times. The chain combines TRBV6-6 with TRBJ1-3, with D hard to call. With 0 bases removed from V and 2 bases from J, the gap between germline ends came to 11 bases. Germline CDR1 reads MNHNY; CDR2 reads SVGAGI (reference sequence). This CDR3 contains 16 residues. CDR3 sequence reads: CASSYSKGTAGNTIYF. The DNA for the CDR3 is TGTGCCAGCAGTTACTCGAAGGGAACAGCTGGAAACACCATATATTTT.

The table lists this clone with a few counts. The chain recombines TRBV29-1 with TRBJ1-1, with 7 bases lining up with TRBD1. Germline trimming cut 1 base from V and 4 bases from J; bases unmatched to any gene: 6. The CDR3 runs 14 residues. CDR1 is SQVTM and CDR2 is ANQGSEA in the germline V gene. CDR3 coding DNA: TGCAGCGTTGAAGTGACAGGGTGGGGCACTGAAGCTTTCTTT. This translates into CSVEVTGWGTEAFF.

This clone was seen only once. One end of the junction does not line up with germline, which may come from a read error. Other DNA sequences in the same sample also yield this CDR3. This chain links TRBV7-7 with TRBJ2-5, with TRBD2 matching over 8 bases. Per germline, CDR1 SSHAT and CDR2 FNYEAQ (reference sequence). This CDR3 spans 15 amino acids. This CDR3 is CASSLGGLAGETQYF. The CDR3 nucleotides are TGTGCTAGCAGCTTAGGAGGACTAGCCGGAGAGACCCAGTACTTC. The full variable domain, rest sourced from reference TRBV7-7 and TRBJ2-5, is GAGVSQSPRYKVTKRGQDVTLRCDPISSHATLYWYQQALGQGPEFLTYFNYEAQPDKSGLPSDRFSAERPEGSISTLTIQRTEQRDSAMYRCASSLGGLAGETQYFGPGTRLLVL.

The rearrangement links TRBV5-4 to TRBJ2-3; 10 nucleotides match TRBD1. The V gene end was trimmed by 5 bases and the J gene end by 3 bases; junction bases not matched to a gene: 3. The CDR3 loop spans 14 amino acids. The V gene's germline CDR1 is SGHNT and CDR2 YYREEE (reference sequence). CDR3 protein: CASRRTGGTDTQYF. In DNA, the CDR3 is TGTGCCAGCAGGCGGACAGGGGGTACAGATACGCAGTATTTT.

The gene calls are TRBV7-9 and TRBJ1-2; D gene ambiguous. CDR1 and CDR2 from the germline V gene are SEHNR and FQNEAQ (reference sequence). The CDR3 has 13 residues. V lost 3 bases and J 8 bases, leaving 13 bases between the germline ends. CDR3 bases: TGTGCCAGCAGCTTCAACGGCCAGGACGGCTACACCTTC. Amino acids: CASSFNGQDGYTF.

The chain is built from TRBV6-1 and TRBJ1-4, with D hard to call. The CDR3 is 15 amino acids. The germline V gene encodes CDR1 MNHNS and CDR2 SASEGT. Trimming took 2 bases from V and 3 from J, leaving 10 bases between them. CDR3 sequence: CASSELPGANEKLFF. In nucleotides, the CDR3 is TGTGCCAGCAGTGAACTCCCAGGCGCTAATGAAAAACTGTTTTTT.

The genes are TRBV11-1 and TRBJ2-1; D might be TRBD2 (6 bases). The CDR3 consists of 13 residues. The germline V gene has CDR1 SGHAT and CDR2 FQDESV (reference sequence). V shed 1 base and J shed 11 bases, with 12 bases lying between them. CDR3 sequence (DNA): TGTGCCAGCAGCTTAGTCGGGGGAACGAAGCAGTTCTTC. Protein sequence: CASSLVGGTKQFF.

The CDR3 is CASKYIGELFF. The CDR3 DNA reads as TGTGCCAGCAAGTATATCGGGGAGCTGTTTTTT. This chain uses TRBV6-5 with TRBJ2-2; D unresolved. The germline CDR1 and CDR2 sequences are MNHEY and SVGAGI. The CDR3 contains 11 residues. The ends were cut back, 7 bases at V and 7 bases at J, with 7 bases in the middle.

The chain has TRBV7-9 and TRBJ2-1, with TRBD1 matching 10 bases. The V segment lost 5 bases and the J segment 5 bases; nucleotides outside the gene matches: 6. The CDR3 extends over 15 amino acids. Germline values: CDR1 SEHNR, CDR2 FQNEAQ (reference sequence). The CDR3 bases are TGTGCCAGCAGCACCCGGGACAGGGGACACAATGAGCAGTTCTTC. It codes for CASSTRDRGHNEQFF.

V usage is TRBV10-1 and J usage is TRBJ1-1; a possible D gene is TRBD1 (5 bases). Between the trimmed V and J ends, which lost 4 bases and 1 base, there was a span of 7 bases. CDR1 is WNHNN and CDR2 is SYGVQD in the germline V gene (reference sequence). CDR3 length: 13 amino acids. CDR3 region: CASSAGGNTEAFF. CDR3 sequence (DNA): TGCGCCAGCAGTGCGGGGGGGAACACTGAAGCTTTCTTT.

As for this clone: An end of the junction differs from the germline gene, which may be a read error. The V call is TRBV30, the J call TRBJ2-5; 7 bases fit TRBD1. The CDR3 has 14 residues. Germline CDR1 GTSNPN, CDR2 SVGIG (reference sequence). The CDR3 loop is CAWNAGTVQATQYF. The CDR3, as DNA: TGTGCCTGGAACGCAGGGACAGTTCAAGCGACCCAGTACTTC. Supplemented by reference TRBV30 and TRBJ2-5, the full variable domain reads SQTIHQWPATLVQPVGSPLSLECTVEGTSNPNLYWYRQAAGRGLQLLFYSVGIGQISSEVPQNLSASRPQDRQFILSSKKLLLSDSGFYLCAWNAGTVQATQYFGPGTRLLVL.

The chain combines TRBV7-2 with TRBJ2-4; D unclear. The V and J ends lost 5 bases and 6 bases respectively, with 14 bases between them. The CDR3 runs to 14 residues. Per germline, CDR1 SGHTA and CDR2 FQGNSA. The CDR3 reads CASSTYARVNIQYF. CDR3 nucleotides: TGTGCCAGCAGCACATACGCTAGGGTAAACATTCAGTACTTC.

This clone was seen a few times. For the CDR3, the DNA is TGTGCCAGCAGCCTCATGTGGGAGACCCAGTACTTC. Encoded protein: CASSLMWETQYF. The gene calls are TRBV11-2 and TRBJ2-5, with D hard to call. The CDR3 totals 12 residues. The V end lost 5 bases, the J end lost 5 bases, and 9 bases lay between the germline ends. Germline-derived CDR1 and CDR2 are SGHAT and FQNNGV. Complete variable domain (other parts from reference TRBV11-2 and TRBJ2-5): EAGVAQSPRYKIIEKRQSVAFWCNPISGHATLYWYQQILGQGPKLLIQFQNNGVVDDSQLPKDRFSAERLKGVDSTLKIQPAKLEDSAVYLCASSLMWETQYFGPGTRLLVL.

This clone was counted only a few times. This rearrangement joins TRBV11-2 to TRBJ1-4; D unclear. Trimming pared 7 bases from V and 6 bases from J, leaving 6 bases between. Germline CDR1 SGHAT, CDR2 FQNNGV. CDR3 size: 11 residues. The CDR3 DNA is TGTGCCAGCAAGTATGATGAAAAACTGTTTTTT. Translated, it gives CASKYDEKLFF.

J is TRBJ1-1 and V is TRBV18; D call uncertain. In germline, CDR1 is KGHSH, CDR2 LQKENI. The CDR3 is 13 amino acids. V was trimmed by 3 bases and J by 6 bases, leaving 11 bases between them. The CDR3 DNA follows: TGTGCCAGCTCACCGCCCACGACACCTGAAGCTTTCTTT. Its translation: CASSPPTTPEAFF.

This clone came up a few times. The V gene is TRBV7-9, the J gene TRBJ1-1, with D possibly TRBD1 on 5 matching bases. Germline V gene sequence: CDR1 SEHNR, CDR2 FQNEAQ (reference sequence). This CDR3 is 13 amino acids long. Trimming left V 7 bases short and J 5 bases short, with 14 bases between. The CDR3 region is CASIAGSGTEAFF. CDR3 DNA: TGTGCCAGCATCGCAGGGTCTGGGACTGAAGCTTTCTTT.

This clone has a handful of counts. The chain combines TRBV30 with TRBJ2-2, with TRBD2 identical over 9 bases. The CDR3 is 15 residues long. From germline, CDR1 is GTSNPN and CDR2 SVGIG (reference sequence). V was pared by 7 bases and J by 4 bases, with 10 bases of the junction left unmatched. In nucleotides, the CDR3 is TGTGCCTCACGGATAGCGGGAGAACCCACCGGGGAGCTGTTTTTT. Residues: CASRIAGEPTGELFF.